Below, 5 T cell receptor beta chains from the same sample are listed, as sequenced in a study of blood T cell repertoires in COVID-19. Here immunoSEQ multiplex PCR was the method, and the copy in TCRdb shows in-frame clones only, minus some. The repertoire holds a few hundred thousand clones, with about 90% as singletons. The material sequenced was PBMCs or T cells enriched from blood (not recorded which). All receptors derive from a woman in her 30s who had recovered from COVID-19.

This sequence joins TRBV6-5 and TRBJ1-2; no clear D. This CDR3 has 16 residues. CDR1 is MNHEY, CDR2 SVGAGI, per germline. V was trimmed by 0 bases and J by 4 bases, leaving 15 bases between them. For the CDR3, the DNA is TGTGCCAGCAGTTACTCGAAGTCCCGAGTCCCCTATGGCTACACCTTC. Translation gives CASSYSKSRVPYGYTF.

This clone was observed a handful of times. The chain uses TRBV11-2 and TRBJ2-2, with 12 bases identical to TRBD2. This CDR3 contains 16 residues. Germline lookup yields CDR1 SGHAT and CDR2 FQNNGV. V lost 5 bases to trimming and J lost 4 bases; unmatched junction nucleotides: 5. For the CDR3, the DNA is TGTGCCAGCAGCCCGACTAGCGGGGGAGTCACCGGGGAGCTGTTTTTT. It translates to CASSPTSGGVTGELFF. Based on the CDR3 plus reference TRBV11-2 and TRBJ2-2, the full variable domain is EAGVAQSPRYKIIEKRQSVAFWCNPISGHATLYWYQQILGQGPKLLIQFQNNGVVDDSQLPKDRFSAERLKGVDSTLKIQPAKLEDSAVYLCASSPTSGGVTGELFFGEGSRLTVL.

The rearrangement uses TRBV15 and TRBJ1-2, with unresolved D. Germline lookup yields CDR1 LNHNV and CDR2 YYDKDF (reference sequence). The V and J ends lost 6 bases and 2 bases respectively, with 13 bases between them. This CDR3 contains 14 residues. CDR3 residues: CATSSGSLNYGYTF. The CDR3, as DNA: TGTGCCACCAGTTCCGGATCACTAAACTATGGCTACACCTTC.

The CDR3 nucleotides are TGTGCCAGTAGCGGACAGGGTTATGGCACCATATATTTT. Its translation is CASSGQGYGTIYF. The chain employs TRBV19 and TRBJ1-3, with TRBD1 matching 8 bases. CDR1 and CDR2 (germline): LNHDA, SQIVND (reference sequence). This CDR3 comprises 13 residues. Trimming removed 6 bases from V and 9 bases from J; junction bases left unmatched: 7.

The chain uses TRBV6-2 or TRBV6-3 and TRBJ1-5, with D maybe TRBD1 (5 bases). The ends were cut back, 0 bases at V and 2 bases at J, with 20 bases in the middle. The germline V gene has CDR1 MNHEY and CDR2 SVGEGT. This CDR3 is 19 amino acids long. The CDR3 loop reads CASSYSKVVGVSRNQPQHF. CDR3 nucleotides: TGTGCCAGCAGTTACTCGAAAGTCGTAGGGGTCTCTCGCAATCAGCCCCAGCATTTT.